The clone carrying this T cell receptor (beta chain) has ten or more counts. The antigen remains unidentified. Germline V gene lookup returns CDR1 SEHNR and CDR2 FQNEAQ (reference sequence). J lost 5 bases, V lost 0 bases, and 2 bases had no gene match. There are 14 residues in the CDR3. The record originates from a study of T cells in Graves' hyperthyroidism and ophthalmopathy. The investigators amplified TCR beta CDR3 regions from RNA transcripts. The HTBI primer set served for first-round RT-PCR of the TCR CDR3. TCRdb reprocessed the multiplex PCR reads with MiXCR, giving one entry per CDR3 protein. The table records some 740,000 distinct CDR3 sequences, 14% of them present only once. Study results and limitations: A 13 V-J model separated ophthalmopathy from stable hyperthyroidism.

Exclusion followed for patients with uncontrolled infection, other autoimmune disease, pregnancy or lactation. Sequencing was carried out using blood. The rearrangement joins TRBV7-9 to TRBJ2-7; 9 nucleotides agree with TRBD2. The TCR sequence derives from a woman between 18 and 30 years old with Graves' hyperthyroidism. The DNA for the CDR3 is TGTGCCAGCAGCTTAGCTAGCGGGAGTAACGAGCAGTACTTC. Encoded protein: CASSLASGSNEQYF. The complete variable domain, with remaining parts taken from reference TRBV7-9 and TRBJ2-7, reads DTGVSQNPRHKITKRGQNVTFRCDPISEHNRLYWYRQTLGQGPEFLTYFQNEAQLEKSRLLSDRFSAERPKGSFSTLEIQRTEQGDSAMYLCASSLASGSNEQYFGPGTRLTVT.